This is a list of T cell receptor beta chains from one sample in a study of Graves' ophthalmopathy and Graves' hyperthyroidism. TCRdb fed the multiplex PCR reads into MiXCR, producing one record per CDR3 protein. The repertoire holds 400,000 to 500,000 distinct CDR3 sequences, with over 20% as singletons. The sample was peripheral blood. These receptors were collected from a woman aged 18-29 years with stable Graves' hyperthyroidism. The CDR3 runs from the conserved cysteine through the conserved F or W. The D gene is left open where the match is weak. The size of a clone is reported for some rows only, either as once, few or many, or as a class for expanded clones.

TRBJ2-5,-,TRBD2,TRBV7-8,CASSSSGMGQETQYF,TGTGCCAGCAGCTCTAGCGGGATGGGCCAAGAGACCCAGTACTTC
TRBJ2-6,many,TRBD2,TRBV7-3,CASSRIRGAGANVLTF,TGTGCCAGCAGCCGAATCCGGGGGGCTGGGGCCAACGTCCTGACTTTC
TRBJ2-5,many,TRBD2,TRBV7-9,CASSFGAGTPPQETQYF,TGTGCCAGCAGCTTCGGAGCGGGGACCCCTCCGCAAGAGACCCAGTACTTC
TRBJ1-1,many,-,TRBV18,CASSPPFGAQNTEAFF,TGTGCCAGCTCACCACCTTTCGGGGCTCAGAACACTGAAGCTTTCTTT
TRBJ2-5,-,-,TRBV6-1,CASSSDRAGETQYF,TGTGCCAGCAGCTCCGACAGGGCGGGGGAGACCCAGTACTTC
TRBJ1-6,-,-,TRBV28,CASSTPGLPSPLHF,TGTGCCAGCAGCACTCCGGGACTACCATCACCCCTCCACTTT
TRBJ2-5,few,-,TRBV5-5,CASSFNPGIETQYF,TGTGCCAGCAGCTTTAACCCAGGGATAGAGACCCAGTACTTC
TRBJ2-7,many,TRBD2,TRBV29-1,CSVEDRLAGGRDEQYF,TGCAGCGTTGAAGATCGGCTAGCGGGAGGGCGGGACGAGCAGTACTTC
TRBJ1-1,many,-,TRBV9,CASSVGYRDGNTEAFF,TGTGCCAGCAGCGTAGGCTACCGGGACGGGAACACTGAAGCTTTCTTT
TRBJ2-7,many,TRBD1,TRBV5-1,CASSTNTGGRSYEQYF,TGCGCCAGCAGCACCAATACAGGGGGCCGATCCTACGAGCAGTACTTC
TRBJ2-7,many,-,TRBV6-5,CASSYTDSTDEQYF,TGTGCCAGCAGTTACACGGACAGTACGGACGAGCAGTACTTC
TRBJ2-1,-,TRBD1,TRBV15,CATSRELRTGGYEQFF,TGTGCCACCAGCAGAGAATTACGGACAGGGGGTTATGAGCAGTTCTTC
TRBJ1-1,many,TRBD1,TRBV5-1,CASSVGQGSEAFF,TGCGCCAGCAGCGTGGGACAGGGGTCTGAAGCTTTCTTT